This section outlines one TCR beta chain sequence together with its context. The specificity of this receptor is unknown. Base qualities were left out, and no much larger clone turns up one base away. Receptor amplification or capture employed multiplex PCR. Data came from an Illumina HiSeq 4000. TCR beta libraries were built with iRepertoire HTBI primers and Arm-PCR amplification of CDR3 regions. Before sequencing, the PCR products underwent gel purification. Per the authors' processing: Gene usage analysis of CDR3 amino acid clonotypes used the approximately 62 TRBV and some 13 TRBJ segments found across samples. COPE and FqMerger were used to merge the filtered high-quality paired reads into contigs. BLAST was used to align contigs to the IMGT TRBV, TRBD and TRBJ reference genes, and CDR3 was defined following IMGT. Highly expanded clones were defined as clonotypes with a frequency above 0.1%. Shannon entropy was used to measure repertoire diversity, and the Gini coefficient was used to measure V-J evenness. A clonotype was considered public if more than one individual shared it. TCRdb reprocessing: public reads trimmed at Q25 with fastp, clones called with MiXCR, in-frame beta chains kept. CDR3 protein sequences are deduplicated, and each keeps its most common genes and DNA. TCRdb's processing, not the study's, gives the V and J calls here. A total of 300,000 to 400,000 distinct CDR3 sequences appear in this sample, 15% to 20% of them only once. About 36% of the sample goes to the ten largest clones.

The data derive from a study of regulatory T cells in long-lasting Graves disease (dated by TCRdb to 2020 to 2023). Concerning the study at large: Newly diagnosed Graves' disease patients had taken antithyroid drugs for less than 3 months. A total of around 35 samples underwent TCR sequencing: about 13 from persistent and about 20 from newly diagnosed Graves' disease patients. Persistent Graves' disease patients were compared with newly diagnosed Graves' disease patients by peripheral blood TCR sequencing and RNA sequencing. The study was conducted in China and was registered as a clinical trial. Overall results and qualifications from the work: The authors acknowledged the small sample size as a limitation that may reduce accuracy. Only peripheral blood was studied, because thyroid tissue, the primary lesion, was inaccessible. Lower TCR Shannon entropy and fewer highly expanded clones were observed in persistent Graves' disease patients than in newly diagnosed patients, which suggested clonal expansion. A larger number of public clonotypes was shared among persistent patients (around 3,000) than among newly diagnosed patients (around 970). Sequencing and analysis were limited to the TCR beta chain.

The sample's time point label is to be understood as: newly diagnosed GD, antithyroid drugs for less than 3 months. For both TCR sequencing and RNA sequencing, RNA was extracted from PBMCs in TRIzol. Graves' disease was diagnosed according to American Thyroid Association guidelines. Recruitment of patients was carried out at an endocrinology department in Xi'an, China. Each patient gave 8.5 to 9.5 milliliters of peripheral blood, collected in an EDTA anticoagulant tube. Ficoll Paque Plus density gradient separation was used to isolate PBMCs, and no additional T cell sorting was done. An Agilent 2100 Bioanalyzer and agarose gel were used to check RNA quality, and a NanoDrop 2000 was used to measure RNA concentration. Sequenced here: peripheral blood mononuclear cells (PBMCs), sampled at new diagnosis, from a patient treated with antithyroid drugs. The TCR comes from a female donor with Graves disease.

The base sequence is TGTGCCAGCAGACTCAATTATGGAAACACCATATATTTT. It translates to CASRLNYGNTIYF. The sequence joins TRBV2 to TRBJ1-3; no D gene call is confident. V sheds 6 bases and J sheds 3 bases, leaving 9 bases between their ends. Counted from cysteine to phenylalanine, this CDR3 has 13 amino acids. CDR3 DNA is the only sequence kept; it has 39 bases, read in frame from the first base. Looking up the germline V gene yields CDR1 SNHLY and CDR2 FYNNEI.